This T cell receptor beta chain was recovered during a study of T cells after yellow fever vaccination. Background on the study: Low-cell-number fractions were prepared with SMART-Seq v4 Ultra Low Input.

TCRdb reprocessed the 5' RACE reads with MiXCR, giving one entry per CDR3 protein. The sample records 150,000 to 200,000 distinct CDR3 sequences, 9.3% being singletons. Only a few counts were recorded for this clonotype. The CDR3 has 15 amino acids. V lost 6 bases, J lost 6 bases, and 11 bases stayed unmatched. The V gene's germline CDR1 is SQVTM and CDR2 ANQGSEA. The sequence was obtained from a man aged 18-30 years who received the YFV17D yellow fever vaccine. The chain carries TRBV29-1 and TRBJ2-3; 11 bases agree with TRBD2. The sequenced sample was CD8+ T cells sorted from PBMCs, obtained 45 days after the yellow fever booster vaccination. The chain's CDR3 is CSVALAGASWDTQYF. The CDR3 nucleotides are TGCAGCGTAGCACTAGCGGGGGCCTCCTGGGATACGCAGTATTTT.